This TCR beta chain was retrieved from a study of shared clonotypes between healthy human individuals. Study at large: The donor pool was made up of a couple of women and three men aged 18 to 49.

The V and J ends lost 0 bases and 4 bases respectively, with 16 bases between them. The germline V gene has CDR1 ENHRY and CDR2 SYGVKD. The CDR3 has 16 amino acids. An even split of each subset's genomic DNA across several immunoSEQ plates was performed. Bulk PBMC genomic DNA spanned ten immunoSEQ deep plates. Assay: immunoSEQ multiplex PCR; the TCRdb copy retains only in-frame clones and omits some. The table has about 450,000 clones, about four fifths seen once. Whole-study findings and limits: The small donor group covered limited genetic and exposure diversity.

As concerns this clone: Its target is unknown.

Sequenced material: PBMCs. The source is a woman between 40 and 55 years old in good health. Some clones in this sample may be carry-over from other donors' samples. The chain combines TRBV10-3 with TRBJ2-7, with D perhaps matching TRBD2 (5 bases). Written as DNA, the CDR3 is TGTGCCATCAGTGAGTCGTTCAGTGGGAGCCAATACGAGCAGTACTTC. This codes for CAISESFSGSQYEQYF.